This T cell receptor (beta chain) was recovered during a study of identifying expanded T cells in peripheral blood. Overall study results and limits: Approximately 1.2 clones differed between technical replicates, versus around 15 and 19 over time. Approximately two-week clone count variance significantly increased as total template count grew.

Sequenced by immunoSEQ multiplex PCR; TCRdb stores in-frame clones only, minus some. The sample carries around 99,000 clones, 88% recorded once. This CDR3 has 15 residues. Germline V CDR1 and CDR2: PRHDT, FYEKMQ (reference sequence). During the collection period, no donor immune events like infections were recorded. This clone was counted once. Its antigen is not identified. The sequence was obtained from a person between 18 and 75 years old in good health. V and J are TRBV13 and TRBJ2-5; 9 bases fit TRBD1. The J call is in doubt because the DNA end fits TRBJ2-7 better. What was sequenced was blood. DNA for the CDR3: TGTGCCAGCGCCAGAGGTTCGGACAGGGGCTACGAGCAGTACTTC. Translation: CASARGSDRGYEQYF.